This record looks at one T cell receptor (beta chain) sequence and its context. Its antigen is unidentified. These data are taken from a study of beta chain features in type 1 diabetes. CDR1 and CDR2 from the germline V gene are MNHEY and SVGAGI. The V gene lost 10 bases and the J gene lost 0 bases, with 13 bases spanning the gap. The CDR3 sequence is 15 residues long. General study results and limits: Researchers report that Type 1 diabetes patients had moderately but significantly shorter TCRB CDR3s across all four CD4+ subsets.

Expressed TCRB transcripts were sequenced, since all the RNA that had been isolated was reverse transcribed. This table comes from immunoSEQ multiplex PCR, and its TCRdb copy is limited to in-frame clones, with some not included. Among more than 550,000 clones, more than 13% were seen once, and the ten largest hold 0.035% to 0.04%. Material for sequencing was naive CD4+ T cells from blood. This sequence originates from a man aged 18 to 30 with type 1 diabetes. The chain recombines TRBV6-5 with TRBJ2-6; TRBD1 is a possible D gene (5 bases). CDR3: CATQGFSSGANVLTF. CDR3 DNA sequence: TGTGCCACCCAGGGATTTTCCTCTGGGGCCAACGTCCTGACTTTC.